The next 18 T cell receptor beta chains were all read from a single sample in a study of CD8+ T cells in alopecia areata. Separation of pooled cutaneous lymph node cells was by sorting with CD4, CD8alpha, NKG2D, NKG2ACE and other markers. Extracted RNA was reverse transcribed into cDNA, the sequencing template. The protocol was immunoSEQ multiplex PCR, while the TCRdb copy is restricted to in-frame clones and leaves out a portion. Observed in the sample are fewer than 7,500 clones, none of them singletons. The source material was CD8+ T cells sorted from a lymph node. These receptors were taken from a C3H/HeJ mouse with alopecia areata. The MHC haplotype of the strain is H2-k.

As concerns this clone: The gene symbols are mouse symbols. Read sequence stops 4 residues before the CDR3 end, and the germline J gene provides the missing end. The rearrangement links TRBV13-2 to TRBJ2-5, with a tentative D call TRBD2 (6 bases). Germline V gene data show CDR1 as NNHNN and CDR2 as SYGAGS (reference sequence). The V and J ends lost 3 bases and 0 bases respectively, with 11 bases between them. The CDR3 runs 15 residues. The CDR3 bases that were read are TGTGCCAGCGGTGCCCTGGGGTTTAACCAAGAC. Protein sequence: CASGALGFNQD. The full CDR3 sequence reads CASGALGFNQDTQYF.

In its sample, this clone was seen many times. Mouse names are used for the genes. Read data end 4 residues before the CDR3 end; the end is taken from the germline J gene. V and J are TRBV13-2 and TRBJ2-7; no reliable D call. Germline V gene data show CDR1 as NNHNN and CDR2 as SYGAGS (reference sequence). V lost 2 bases, J lost 2 bases, and 2 bases lay in between. The length of the CDR3 is 11 residues. Here the CDR3 reads CASGDTYEQYF. CDR3 bases read: TGTGCCAGCGGTGACACCTAT.

About this clone itself: Gene names and germline refer to mouse. The read finishes 4 residues shy of the CDR3 end, and the germline J gene is used to complete it. V usage is TRBV1 and J usage is TRBJ2-1; 9 positions agree with TRBD1. The CDR3 is 14 residues long. J gave up 5 bases and V 3 bases, and 2 bases lay outside the gene matches. In germline, CDR1 is NSQYPW, CDR2 LRSPGD (reference sequence). Here the CDR3 reads CTCSAWDRDAEQFF. Partial CDR3 DNA: TGCACCTGCAGTGCGTGGGACAGGGATGCT.

The table lists this clone with many counts. Mouse names are used for the genes. The sequenced fragment ends 4 residues before the CDR3 boundary, so the rest is inferred from the germline J gene. The chain joins TRBV13-3 to TRBJ2-5; D ambiguous. V lost 1 base, J lost 0 bases, and 6 bases lay in between. This CDR3 spans 14 amino acids. Germline V CDR1 and CDR2: NNHDY, SYVADS. The CDR3 here is CASSDPVNQDTQYF. The sequenced part of the CDR3 DNA is TGTGCCAGCAGTGATCCTGTTAACCAAGAC.

In its sample, this clone was seen many times. Any gene name here is a mouse gene name. The sequence runs out 4 residues before the end of the CDR3; the remainder is reconstructed from the germline J gene. V gene TRBV5 combines with J gene TRBJ2-2, with D tentatively TRBD2 (5 bases). The V end lost 0 bases, the J end lost 1 base, and 12 bases lay between the germline ends. CDR3 length: 17 residues. Germline V CDR1 and CDR2: LGHNA, YNLKQL (reference sequence). The CDR3 sequence is CASSQDDLGINTGQLYF. The DNA read from the CDR3 is TGTGCCAGCAGCCAAGATGACTTGGGGATAAACACCGGG.

Comment on this clone: A much larger clone differs by one base, so this may be a read error. Gene names denote mouse genes. The read ends 4 residues before the CDR3 terminus; that terminus is restored from the germline J gene. Other DNA sequences within the sample encode an identical CDR3. The rearrangement uses TRBV13-1 and TRBJ2-7; a possible D gene is TRBD2 (6 bases). The CDR3 length is 11 residues. Germline lookup yields CDR1 NSHNY and CDR2 SYGAGN. This CDR3 reads CASSGGYEQYF. The part of the CDR3 DNA that was read is TGTGCCAGCTCCGGGGGGTAT.

This clone occurred many times. All gene names here are mouse names. The CDR3 sequence: CASSKDWGQDTQYF. Partial CDR3 DNA: TGTGCCAGCAGTAAGGACTGGGGTCAAGAC. The rearrangement joins TRBV13-3 to TRBJ2-5; 9 bases map to TRBD2. The DNA ends 4 residues before the CDR3 does, and the rest of the CDR3 is filled in from the germline J gene. CDR1 NNHDY and CDR2 SYVADS come from the germline V gene. The V segment lost 4 bases and the J segment 3 bases; nucleotides outside the gene matches: 3. The CDR3 length is 14 residues.

This clone was seen ten or more times. The genes are named according to mouse. The CDR3 goes on 4 residues after the read ends, and that part is filled in from the germline J gene. The J gene is TRBJ2-2, the V gene TRBV13-2, with D possibly TRBD1 on 6 matching bases. Per the germline V gene, CDR1 is NNHNN and CDR2 is SYGAGS (reference sequence). V shed 0 bases and J shed 4 bases, with 7 bases lying between them. The CDR3 length is 14 residues. This CDR3 is CASGDAQGTGQLYF. CDR3 DNA (partial): TGTGCCAGCGGTGATGCACAGGGCACCGGG.

A note on this clone: All gene names here are mouse names. The CDR3 end is not reached by the read, which stops 4 residues before it; the germline J gene fills it in. The V gene is TRBV19, the J gene TRBJ2-1; 10 positions match TRBD2. Germline CDR1 FNHDT, CDR2 SITEND (reference sequence). CDR3 length equals 14 residues. Trimming removed 2 bases from V and 5 bases from J; junction bases left unmatched: 1. The CDR3 sequence: CASSILGGHAEQFF. Incomplete CDR3 DNA: TGTGCCAGCAGTATTCTGGGGGGGCATGCT.

In this sample, this clone is medium-sized. Genes here carry mouse names. The CDR3 is cut off 4 residues early in the read; its end comes from the germline J gene. This chain connects TRBV13-3 to TRBJ2-3; 11 nucleotides match TRBD2. CDR3 length: 17 amino acids. J was trimmed by 0 bases and V by 3 bases; bases with no gene match: 6. Germline CDR1 reads NNHDY; CDR2 reads SYVADS. The DNA read from the CDR3 is TGTGCCAGCAGTGCCGGGACTGGGGGATCTAGTGCAGAA. It encodes CASSAGTGGSSAE. The complete CDR3 reads CASSAGTGGSSAETLYF.

The sample holds many counts of this clone. Genes and germline are mouse. CDR3 loop: CASMGGRNTLYF. The CDR3 DNA, read in part, is TGTGCCAGCATGGGGGGTCGAAAC. The rearrangement uses TRBV13-1 and TRBJ2-4, with 7 bases matching TRBD2. From the germline J gene comes the end of the CDR3, since the read stops 4 residues before it. CDR1 is NSHNY and CDR2 is SYGAGN in the germline V gene. This CDR3 has 12 amino acids.

This clone has ten or more counts. The genes are named according to mouse. The CDR3 end is not reached by the read, which stops 4 residues before it; the germline J gene fills it in. The genes are TRBV13-2 and TRBJ2-4; the match to TRBD2 covers 7 bases. The length of the CDR3 is 15 residues. Unmatched junction bases numbered 1, after V lost 0 bases and J lost 0 bases. The V gene's germline CDR1 is NNHNN and CDR2 SYGAGS (reference sequence). CDR3 DNA (partial): TGTGCCAGCGGTGATGTGGGGGGAAGTCAAAAC. Residues: CASGDVGGSQN. The CDR3 in its entirety is CASGDVGGSQNTLYF.

This clone occurred many times. Gene names and germline refer to mouse. The observed sequence ends 4 residues before the CDR3 terminus, with the missing tail filled in from the germline J gene. The chain carries TRBV1 and TRBJ2-2; weak D call: TRBD1 (5 bases). From germline, CDR1 is NSQYPW and CDR2 LRSPGD (reference sequence). The CDR3 has 15 amino acids. V lost 0 bases, J lost 3 bases, and 8 bases lay in between. CDR3 loop: CTCSADRDDTGQLYF. Incomplete CDR3 DNA: TGCACCTGCAGTGCAGACAGGGATGACACCGGG.

There are many counts of this clone. Any gene name here is a mouse gene name. The read comes to an end 4 residues before the CDR3 does, leaving the germline J gene to fill in the end. The chain uses TRBV13-3 and TRBJ1-1; D might be TRBD1 (6 bases). The V gene lost 1 base and the J gene lost 0 bases, with 7 bases spanning the gap. The CDR3 totals 14 residues. CDR1 is NNHDY, CDR2 SYVADS, per germline. Incomplete CDR3 DNA: TGTGCCAGCAGTGATCAGGGGTCAAACACA. This encodes CASSDQGSNT. The complete CDR3 protein is CASSDQGSNTEVFF.

This clone was counted at least ten times. Gene labels here are mouse ones. The observed sequence ends 4 residues before the CDR3 terminus, with the missing tail filled in from the germline J gene. The chain recombines TRBV13-3 with TRBJ2-4; 11 bases fit TRBD2. With 0 bases clipped from V and 3 bases from J, the junction kept 6 bases outside the gene matches. The germline V gene encodes CDR1 NNHDY and CDR2 SYVADS. The CDR3 is 17 residues long. Incomplete CDR3 DNA: TGTGCCAGCAGTGATGACTGGGGGGGCGCGAGGCAAAAC. Translated: CASSDDWGGARQN. The entire CDR3 is CASSDDWGGARQNTLYF.

This clone was detected many times. Gene names are mouse gene names. The sequenced CDR3 bases are TGTGCTAGCAGTGGGGACAGGGGTCAAAAC. Translation gives CASSGDRGQN. The entire CDR3 protein is CASSGDRGQNTLYF. The rearrangement uses TRBV29 and TRBJ2-4; 9 bases align to TRBD1. Read sequence stops 4 residues before the CDR3 end, and the germline J gene provides the missing end. Germline CDR1 and CDR2: MSHET and SYDVDS. J was trimmed by 1 base and V by 5 bases; bases with no gene match: 1. This CDR3 is 14 amino acids long. Combining the CDR3 with reference TRBV29 and TRBJ2-4 gives the whole variable domain DMKVTQMPRYLIKRMGENVLLECGQDMSHETMYWYRQDPGLGLQLIYISYDVDSNSEGDIPKGYRVSRKKREHFSLILDSAKTNQTSVYFCASSGDRGQNTLYFGAGTRLSVL.

This clone was seen a few times. Gene names and germline match the mouse. The read ends 4 residues early relative to the CDR3; the germline J gene fills the gap. The V gene is TRBV31, the J gene TRBJ2-2; TRBD1 agrees at 11 bases. This CDR3 comprises 17 residues. Per the germline V gene, CDR1 is GKSSPN and CDR2 is SITVG. After removal of 0 bases from V and 0 bases from J, the junction contained 3 bases not matched to a gene. The covered CDR3 bases are TGTGCCTGGAGTCTCTCGGGACAGGGGGCAAACACCGGG. It is translated as CAWSLSGQGANTG. The entire CDR3 sequence reads CAWSLSGQGANTGQLYF. Combining the CDR3 with reference TRBV31 and TRBJ2-2 gives the whole variable domain AQTIHQWPVAEIKAVGSPLSLGCTIKGKSSPNLYWYWQATGGTLQQLFYSITVGQVESVVQLNLSASRPKDDQFILSTEKLLLSHSGFYLCAWSLSGQGANTGQLYFGEGSKLTVL.

This clone was observed a few times. The genes and germline here are from mouse. The read gets to within 4 residues of the CDR3 end, and the germline J gene fills in the rest. The V call is TRBV5, the J call TRBJ2-1, with 7 bases that match TRBD2. The length of the CDR3 is 16 residues. Trimming took 0 bases from V and 1 from J; bases not matched to a gene: 3. CDR1 and CDR2 (germline): LGHNA, YNLKQL (reference sequence). The CDR3 region is CASSQDPWGNYAEQFF. The CDR3 DNA, read in part, is TGTGCCAGCAGCCAAGATCCCTGGGGGAACTATGCT.